Described below is a single T cell receptor beta chain sequence and its context. Its antigen is still unknown. These data are taken from a study of a mutant IDH1 vaccine in newly diagnosed glioma. Overall study context: Patients got their first vaccination 4-6 weeks after radiotherapy alone, or with temozolomide cycles. Therapy received beforehand was radiotherapy, temozolomide, or both, with most patients given both. It was at week 35 that visit V12 occurred, and at week 47 that visit V13 did. The study's findings and limits: The occurrence of vaccine-induced immune responses was seen in around 92% of patients.

Described time point: week 35, safety follow-up. Each dose of the vaccine consisted of 300 ug of mutant IDH1 20-mer peptide, with topical imiquimod. Measured with immunoSEQ multiplex PCR; TCRdb has only the in-frame clones, and not every one. The table has tens of thousands of clones, 85% to 95% seen once. CDR3 size: 17 residues. J lost 0 bases, V lost 3 bases, and 11 bases had no gene match. Germline V CDR1 and CDR2: SGHAT, FQNNGV. This clonotype originated in a man over 45 with glioma. The chain employs TRBV11-2 and TRBJ2-7, with TRBD2 identical over 7 bases. Sequencing was performed on PBMCs, taken from a glioma patient whose treatment included an IDH1 peptide vaccine. Here the CDR3 DNA reads TGTGCCAGCAGCTTCACGCGAAGCGGGGTGGGCTCCTACGAGCAGTACTTC. It specifies CASSFTRSGVGSYEQYF.